This T cell receptor (beta chain) is drawn from a study of graft-versus-host responses after intestinal transplantation. The table came from immunoSEQ multiplex PCR; TCRdb's copy has only in-frame clones and leaves some out. This sample carries approximately 15,000 clones, over 50% of them seen once, and the ten largest clones take roughly 13%. Graft specimens yielded both intraepithelial and lamina propria lymphocytes. As concerns this clone: Its antigen remains unidentified.

Study conclusions and caveats: Recipient marrow harbored GvH clones, some of which surfaced first in ileum or blood.

Here the sequenced sample was ileum tissue, taken 524 days after transplant. The source of this sequence is a human patient who received an intestinal transplant, so some T cells may come from the graft donor.

The chain's CDR3 is CAWRSEVGNSPLHF. The CDR3 DNA reads as TGTGCCTGGAGGTCGGAGGTGGGAAATTCACCCCTCCACTTT. The rearrangement joins TRBV30 to TRBJ1-6; D gene uncertain. The ends were cut back, 3 bases at V and 7 bases at J, with 13 bases in the middle. Per germline, CDR1 GTSNPN and CDR2 SVGIG (reference sequence). CDR3 length: 14 residues.